Listed here are 13 T cell receptor beta chains from one sample, sequenced in a study of cytomegalovirus exposure and HLA in healthy donors. Sequencing was performed with immunoSEQ multiplex PCR; in TCRdb, only in-frame clones are kept and a portion is missing. The repertoire holds roughly 200,000 clones, with roughly nine tenths as singletons. Specimen: PBMCs. All receptors come from a man aged 30 to 39 in good health and CMV-seropositive.

The chain links TRBV28 to TRBJ2-1; the D gene is possibly TRBD2 (6 bases). The V end lost 5 bases, the J end lost 0 bases, and 14 bases lay between the germline ends. CDR3 length equals 16 residues. CDR1 and CDR2 (germline): MDHEN, SYDVKM. DNA for the CDR3: TGTGCCAGCAGTAGGTCGGGACTCAGCTCCTACAATGAGCAGTTCTTC. Encoded protein: CASSRSGLSSYNEQFF.

This clone has only one observation. The same CDR3 can be traced to other DNA sequences in this sample. The CDR3 nucleotides are TGCGCCAGCAGCTCCCTAGCGGGAGGCTCCTACAATGAGCAGTTCTTC. The encoded protein is CASSSLAGGSYNEQFF. The chain carries TRBV5-1 and TRBJ2-1, with TRBD2 matching 11 bases. With V trimmed by 3 bases and J by 0 bases, 2 bases remained unmatched. Germline CDR1 and CDR2: SGHRS and YFSETQ. The CDR3 totals 16 residues.

This chain joins TRBV27 and TRBJ2-1, with TRBD2 matching over 14 bases. CDR3 length: 13 amino acids. With V trimmed by 9 bases and J by 10 bases, 5 bases remained unmatched. CDR1 MNHEY and CDR2 SMNVEV come from the germline V gene (reference sequence). CDR3 DNA sequence: TGTGCCAGTGGACTAGCGGGAGGTCACGAGCAGTTCTTC. It yields the protein CASGLAGGHEQFF.

The V call is TRBV14, the J call TRBJ2-1; no clear D. This CDR3 is 16 amino acids long. V was shortened by 1 base and J by 3 bases, with 13 bases between the two germline ends. Germline V gives CDR1 SGHDN, CDR2 FVKESK. CDR3: CASSQVGSSVYNEQFF. CDR3 coding DNA: TGTGCCAGCAGCCAAGTGGGCTCCTCCGTCTACAATGAGCAGTTCTTC. Filled out from reference TRBV14 and TRBJ2-1, the complete variable domain reads EAGVTQFPSHSVIEKGQTVTLRCDPISGHDNLYWYRRVMGKEIKFLLHFVKESKQDESGMPNNRFLAERTGGTYSTLKVQPAELEDSGVYFCASSQVGSSVYNEQFFGPGTRLTVL.

The chain has TRBV28 and TRBJ1-2, with D unresolved. V lost 3 bases, J lost 0 bases, and 11 bases lay in between. CDR1 and CDR2 (germline): MDHEN, SYDVKM. The CDR3 covers 15 residues. The CDR3 region has the DNA TGTGCCAGCAGTTTTTACCTCCTCCCTAACTATGGCTACACCTTC. Its protein is CASSFYLLPNYGYTF.

The chain joins TRBV19 to TRBJ1-2; D unclear. This CDR3 has 15 residues. Per germline, CDR1 LNHDA and CDR2 SQIVND (reference sequence). V was clipped by 7 bases and J by 5 bases, with 20 bases between them. The CDR3, as DNA: TGTGCCAGTACGCGGGCTCCGAATTCGGGTTATGGCTACACCTTC. The encoded protein is CASTRAPNSGYGYTF. Full variable domain (outside the CDR3, taken from reference TRBV19 and TRBJ1-2): DGGITQSPKYLFRKEGQNVTLSCEQNLNHDAMYWYRQDPGQGLRLIYYSQIVNDFQKGDIAEGYSVSREKKESFPLTVTSAQKNPTAFYLCASTRAPNSGYGYTFGSGTRLTVV.

The J gene is TRBJ1-5, the V gene TRBV4-1; unclear D gene. V was cut by 3 bases and J by 6 bases, with 12 bases left in between. This CDR3 is built from 14 residues. In germline, CDR1 is MGHRA, CDR2 YSYEKL. Here the CDR3 DNA reads TGCGCCAGCAGCCACTCCGGGCTAACTCAGCCCCAGCATTTT. Residues: CASSHSGLTQPQHF.

The chain uses TRBV6-5 and TRBJ1-5; D remains ambiguous. Trimming removed 0 bases at V and 9 bases at J, with 9 bases between. The germline CDR1 and CDR2 sequences are MNHEY and SVGAGI. This CDR3 region has 13 residues. The CDR3 is CASSYSISMPQHF. The DNA for the CDR3 is TGTGCCAGCAGTTACTCGATCAGTATGCCCCAGCATTTT.

This sequence joins TRBV6-1 and TRBJ1-4, with TRBD1 identical over 9 bases. V gave up 6 bases and J gave up 6 bases; unmatched junction bases: 8. This CDR3 has 15 amino acids. Germline-derived CDR1 and CDR2 are MNHNS and SASEGT. CDR3 sequence reads: CASSPDRGGDEKLFF. The CDR3 region has the DNA TGTGCCAGCAGCCCGGACAGGGGAGGTGATGAAAAACTGTTTTTT.

The V and J genes are TRBV5-1 and TRBJ2-3; D is undetermined. V lost 5 bases, J lost 0 bases, and 10 bases lay in between. Germline CDR1 and CDR2: SGHRS and YFSETQ. The CDR3 runs 14 residues. The CDR3 protein is CASRLTRSTDTQYF. The CDR3 DNA is TGCGCCAGCAGACTAACCCGGAGCACAGATACGCAGTATTTT.

This clone has a handful of counts. Here the CDR3 reads CAWRRGSGSGYTF. The CDR3 DNA sequence: TGTGCCTGGAGGAGGGGGTCGGGGAGTGGCTACACCTTC. The rearrangement uses TRBV30 and TRBJ1-2; D is possibly TRBD1 (6 bases). The CDR3 loop spans 13 amino acids. Germline CDR1 is GTSNPN and CDR2 is SVGIG (reference sequence). Trimming removed 3 bases at V and 7 bases at J, with 15 bases between.

The chain is built from TRBV7-9 and TRBJ2-3; no clear D gene. Per the germline V gene, CDR1 is SEHNR and CDR2 is FQNEAQ (reference sequence). The V end was cut by 5 bases, the J end by 4 bases, with 7 bases between. The CDR3 is 12 residues long. The CDR3 protein is CASSPRPDTQYF. The CDR3 region has the DNA TGTGCCAGCAGCCCGAGACCAGATACGCAGTATTTT. The whole variable domain, remainder taken from reference TRBV7-9 and TRBJ2-3, is DTGVSQNPRHKITKRGQNVTFRCDPISEHNRLYWYRQTLGQGPEFLTYFQNEAQLEKSRLLSDRFSAERPKGSFSTLEIQRTEQGDSAMYLCASSPRPDTQYFGPGTRLTVL.

The V and J genes are TRBV29-1 and TRBJ1-2; D gene unclear. The CDR3 runs 12 residues. V shed 3 bases and J shed 4 bases, with 9 bases lying between them. Germline CDR1 is SQVTM and CDR2 is ANQGSEA. The CDR3 reads CSVEGRVYGYTF. The CDR3 DNA reads TGCAGCGTTGAGGGTAGGGTCTATGGCTACACCTTC. The whole variable domain, remainder taken from reference TRBV29-1 and TRBJ1-2, is SAVISQKPSRDICQRGTSLTIQCQVDSQVTMMFWYRQQPGQSLTLIATANQGSEATYESGFVIDKFPISRPNLTFSTLTVSNMSPEDSSIYLCSVEGRVYGYTFGSGTRLTVV.